This TCR beta chain is from a study of CD8 T cells in Susac syndrome. CDR1 is LGHNA and CDR2 is YSLEER in the germline V gene. The CDR3 is 14 residues long. The ends lost 4 bases at V and 2 bases at J; junction bases unmatched: 5. The RNA input was about 0.5 to 1 ug, and it was reverse transcribed with random hexamers. Coverage of TCR beta CDR3 amplification by immunoSEQ multiplex PCR extended to 54 Vbeta and 13 Jbeta. TCRdb itself ran the immunoSEQ multiplex PCR reads through MiXCR, one entry per CDR3 protein. The sample lists roughly 110,000 distinct CDR3 sequences; roughly 94% were seen once. Findings of the study overall: CD8+ clonal expansion in Susac peaked in TEMRA cells and active patients. The study identified about seventeen and five Susac-specific public clones in total CD8+ and CD8+ TEMRA repertoires.

Of note for this clonotype: The antigen remains undetermined.

Sequencing of TCR beta, carried out with a high-throughput approach, was applied to CD8+ and CD4+ T cells from the blood. The chain recombines TRBV4-3 with TRBJ2-7, with 7 bases lining up with TRBD1. This TCR came from a human donor with Susac syndrome. The sequencing input was CD8+ T cells from PBMCs. The CDR3 reads CASSLRTGTYEQYF. The DNA for the CDR3 is TGCGCCAGCAGCCTACGGACAGGAACCTACGAGCAGTACTTC.